The subject of this entry is one T cell receptor beta chain. Its specificity is not known. The PCR made use of 60 Vbeta and 13 Jbeta primers. The data were produced by immunoSEQ multiplex PCR, yet TCRdb's version contains in-frame clones alone and is incomplete. The sample holds 150,000 to 200,000 clones; roughly 77% are singletons and the top ten take about 2.6%. The entry originates in a study of cytomegalovirus exposure and HLA in healthy donors. Whole-study results and caveats: It was only CMV serostatus that was available as immune exposure information.

CDR3 length: 13 amino acids. Germline CDR1 is LNHDA and CDR2 is SQIVND (reference sequence). Sequenced sample: PBMCs. The receptor was derived from a woman in her thirties or forties in good health and CMV-seropositive. This chain uses TRBV19 with TRBJ2-5; D is perhaps TRBD1 (5 bases). The end of the DNA aligns better with TRBJ2-7, so the J call may be wrong. CDR3 nucleotide sequence: TGTGCCGTGAGGTCGTTTCCAAGGGGCGAGCAGTACTTC. Its translation is CAVRSFPRGEQYF.